The clone carrying this TCR beta chain was counted only a few times. Its specificity is unknown. This sample stems from a study of blood T cells in healthy people across ages. Study-wide points: In the absence of known donor CMV status, changes in expanded clonotypes were possibly confounded.

Combining a sample-barcoded 5' primer with a J-beta primer mix, a second PCR ran for about 6 to 11 cycles. Sequencing recovered at least 3 million CDR3-containing paired-end reads from each sample. TCRdb called the 5' RACE reads again in MiXCR, with one record for every CDR3 protein. This table has around 1.5 million distinct CDR3 sequences, 34% appearing once. CDR3 length: 17 residues. Germline loops: CDR1 MNHEY, CDR2 SVGEGT. J gave up 6 bases and V 6 bases, and 9 bases lay outside the gene matches. The J gene is TRBJ2-1, the V gene TRBV6-2 or TRBV6-3, with 15 bases lining up with TRBD2. This clonotype was sampled from a woman aged 25 to 39 in good health. The sample comprised blood. CDR3 coding DNA: TGTGCCAGCAGCCGCGGACTAGCGGGGGGGCCGGGCAATGAGCAGTTCTTC. Its translation is CASSRGLAGGPGNEQFF.